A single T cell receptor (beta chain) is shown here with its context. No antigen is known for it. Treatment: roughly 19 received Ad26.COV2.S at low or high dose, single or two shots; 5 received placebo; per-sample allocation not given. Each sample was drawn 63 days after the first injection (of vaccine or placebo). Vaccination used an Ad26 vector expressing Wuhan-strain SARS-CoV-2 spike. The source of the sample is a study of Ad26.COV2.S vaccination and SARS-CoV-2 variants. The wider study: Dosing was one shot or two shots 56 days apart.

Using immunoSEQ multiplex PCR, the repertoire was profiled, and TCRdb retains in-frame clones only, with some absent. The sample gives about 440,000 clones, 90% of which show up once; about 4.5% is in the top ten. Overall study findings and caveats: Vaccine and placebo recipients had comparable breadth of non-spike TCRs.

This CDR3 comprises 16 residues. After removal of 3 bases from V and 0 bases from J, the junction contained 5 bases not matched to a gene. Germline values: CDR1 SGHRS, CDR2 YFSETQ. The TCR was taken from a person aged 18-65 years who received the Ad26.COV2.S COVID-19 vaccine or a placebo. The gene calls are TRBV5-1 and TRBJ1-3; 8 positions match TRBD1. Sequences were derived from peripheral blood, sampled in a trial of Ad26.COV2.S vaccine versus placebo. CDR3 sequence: CASSWGQATSGNTIYF. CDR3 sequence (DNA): TGCGCCAGCAGCTGGGGACAGGCAACCTCTGGAAACACCATATATTTT.